What follows are 5 T cell receptor beta chains derived from one specimen sequenced in a study of blood T cell repertoires in COVID-19. Clones were sequenced by immunoSEQ multiplex PCR, and TCRdb holds only the in-frame ones, with some missing. Of 120,000 or so clones detected, 65% to 90% appear once; the ten largest clones hold under 8%. The sample taken for sequencing was peripheral blood. The receptors were gathered from a man aged 80 or over with active or convalescent COVID-19.

The chain employs TRBV3-1 (or the pseudogene TRBV3-2) and TRBJ2-6; D ambiguous. The CDR3 runs 17 residues. With 2 bases removed from V and 0 bases from J, the gap between germline ends came to 11 bases. CDR1 is LGHDT and CDR2 is YNNKEL in the germline V gene (reference sequence). CDR3 DNA sequence: TGTGCCAGCAGCCAACAATTCTCTAGCTCTGGGGCCAACGTCCTGACTTTC. This encodes CASSQQFSSSGANVLTF.

CDR3 DNA: TGTGCCAGTACCAGGGACAGCCCAATTGGGCCCCAGCATTTT. This gives the protein CASTRDSPIGPQHF. This chain links TRBV19 with TRBJ1-5, with 7 positions matching TRBD1. This CDR3 region has 14 residues. V was pared by 7 bases and J by 9 bases, with 12 bases of the junction left unmatched. In germline, CDR1 is LNHDA, CDR2 SQIVND (reference sequence).

V usage is TRBV14 and J usage is TRBJ1-3; D is unclear. Trimming removed 3 bases from V and 1 base from J, with 13 bases in between. The CDR3 sequence is 16 residues long. Per the germline V gene, CDR1 is SGHDN and CDR2 is FVKESK. CDR3 amino acids: CASSHRRGISGNTIYF. The CDR3 DNA is TGTGCCAGCAGCCATAGAAGAGGGATTTCTGGAAACACCATATATTTT.

This clone came up a few times. The chain links TRBV2 to TRBJ2-2; D gene ambiguous. V was trimmed by 2 bases and J by 2 bases, leaving 6 bases between them. Germline CDR1 and CDR2: SNHLY and FYNNEI. This CDR3 is built from 14 residues. CDR3 nucleotides: TGTGCCAGCAGTGAATACATTAACACCGGGGAGCTGTTTTTT. Protein product: CASSEYINTGELFF.

This chain connects TRBV6-2 or TRBV6-3 to TRBJ2-1; 13 positions agree with TRBD2. The germline CDR1 and CDR2 sequences are MNHEY and SVGEGT. J was trimmed by 9 bases and V by 2 bases; bases with no gene match: 4. The CDR3 runs to 15 residues. This CDR3 reads CASSYTGTSGAEQFF. CDR3 sequence (DNA): TGTGCCAGCAGTTACACAGGGACTAGCGGGGCTGAGCAGTTCTTC.